This TCR beta chain was observed in a study of blood T cell repertoires in COVID-19. Method: immunoSEQ multiplex PCR; TCRdb's copy keeps in-frame clones and lacks some. Here the sample spans 100,000 to 150,000 clones, 86% being singletons. Germline values: CDR1 LNHDA, CDR2 SQIVND (reference sequence). The CDR3 length is 16 residues. Trimming took 4 bases from V and 0 from J; bases not matched to a gene: 8. The TCR comes from a human donor in a cohort sampled during active COVID-19. The specimen was peripheral blood. J is TRBJ1-1 and V is TRBV19; 7 nucleotides match TRBD1. The CDR3 sequence: CASSKRGRMMNTEAFF. The CDR3 DNA sequence: TGTGCCAGTAGTAAAAGGGGGCGGATGATGAACACTGAAGCTTTCTTT.